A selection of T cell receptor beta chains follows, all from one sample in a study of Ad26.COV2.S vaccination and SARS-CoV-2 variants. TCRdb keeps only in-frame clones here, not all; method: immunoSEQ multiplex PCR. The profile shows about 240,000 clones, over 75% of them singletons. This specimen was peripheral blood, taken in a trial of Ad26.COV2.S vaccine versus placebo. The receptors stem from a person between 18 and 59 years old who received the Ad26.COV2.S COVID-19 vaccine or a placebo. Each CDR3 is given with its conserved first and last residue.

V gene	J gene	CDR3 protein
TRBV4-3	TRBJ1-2	CASSQSRDHGYTF
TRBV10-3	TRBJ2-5	CAISASPGQGPWETQYF
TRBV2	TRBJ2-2	CASTGQGLTGELFF
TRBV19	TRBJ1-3	CASTDRAGNTIYF
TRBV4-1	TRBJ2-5	CASSQGETGPETQYF
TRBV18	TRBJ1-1	CASSSTKQGNTEAFF
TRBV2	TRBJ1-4	CASSTGVGNEKLFF
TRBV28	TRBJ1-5	CASYGKLGQPQHF
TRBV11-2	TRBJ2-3	CASTLGAGGPTDTQYF
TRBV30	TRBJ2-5	CAWSVRARETQYF
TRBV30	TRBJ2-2	CAWSVLRAAGELFF
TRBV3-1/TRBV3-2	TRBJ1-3	CASSLISGISGNTIYF
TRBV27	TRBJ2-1	CASSLYTFSGSTNEQFF
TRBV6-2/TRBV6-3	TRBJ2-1	CASSRRDRGQFF
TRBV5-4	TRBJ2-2	CASSFRETGELFF
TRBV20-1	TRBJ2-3	CSASSSQGITDTQYF
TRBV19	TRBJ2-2	CASSRYSGTGGTRTGELFF
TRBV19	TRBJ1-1	CASSIVRTGTNTEAFF
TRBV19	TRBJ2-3	CASSMRWGADTQYF
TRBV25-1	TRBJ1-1	CASSERRGLNTEAFF
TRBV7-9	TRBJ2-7	CASSSITPRIAEGYEQYF
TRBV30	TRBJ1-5	CAWSEARGRYQPQHF
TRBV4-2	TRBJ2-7	CASSQERTSLEQYF
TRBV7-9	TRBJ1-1	CASTPDGDHTEAFF
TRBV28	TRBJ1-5	CASSLSPGHSSNQPQHF
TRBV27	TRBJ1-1	CASSLFDRNTEAFF
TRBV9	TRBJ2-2	CASSVWGGTTGELFF
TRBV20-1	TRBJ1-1	CSARPRGEAFF
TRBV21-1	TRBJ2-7	CASSKVKGQGPEWEQYF
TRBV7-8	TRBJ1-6	CASSPLRTNSPLHF
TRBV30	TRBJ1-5	CAWSAPPTGGQPQHF
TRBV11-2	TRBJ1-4	CASSPGQGTEKLFF
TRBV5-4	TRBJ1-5	CASSFGGQQPQHF
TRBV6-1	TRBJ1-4	CASSGFHFSTNEKLFF
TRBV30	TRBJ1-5	CAWSVGQPQHF
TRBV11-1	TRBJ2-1	CASSNGQGSYEQFF
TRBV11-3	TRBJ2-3	CASSSGGGDTQYF
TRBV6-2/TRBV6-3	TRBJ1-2	CASSQTTNYGYTF
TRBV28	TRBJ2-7	CASSSWGTALSWYF
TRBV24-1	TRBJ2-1	CATSDLKNRSSYNEQFF
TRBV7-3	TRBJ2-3	CASSSKRGGQTGTDTQYF
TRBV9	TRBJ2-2	CASSVSGNTGELFF
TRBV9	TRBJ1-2	CASSVGGNPNYGYTF
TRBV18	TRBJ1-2	CASSPPRLYGYTF
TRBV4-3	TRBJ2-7	CASSPTGSSYEQYF
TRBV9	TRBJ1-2	CASSGTRGGYGYTF